This T cell receptor (beta chain) was profiled in a study of blood T cell repertoires in COVID-19. About the research overall: There were acute and convalescent COVID-19 samples, and they came from the United States, Italy and Spain.

The table lists this clone with a few counts. Authors' methods: Amplified reference gene primers provided the basis for estimating nucleated cell counts. Using immunoSEQ multiplex PCR, the repertoire was profiled, and TCRdb retains in-frame clones only, with some absent. V and J calls and clone size are as listed in that table; D and trimming were resolved from the DNA. The data contain fewer than 200,000 clones, 65% to 90% of them singletons. V dropped 0 bases and J dropped 7 bases, with 10 bases sitting between them. In germline, CDR1 is LGHDT, CDR2 YNNKEL (reference sequence). The CDR3 is made up of 14 amino acids.

The J gene is TRBJ1-3, the V gene TRBV3-1 (or the pseudogene TRBV3-2); D is unclear. This TCR was recovered from a man aged 45 to 65 with active or convalescent COVID-19. The sample comprised peripheral blood. CDR3 nucleotide sequence: TGTGCCAGCAGCCAAGAAGGCGGGTTTAACACCATATATTTT. It codes for CASSQEGGFNTIYF.